The rows below give T cell receptor beta chains drawn from one sample of a study of T-cell reconstitution after alpha-beta-depleted transplantation in children. MiXCR, run by TCRdb on the PCR reads, gives a single entry per CDR3 protein. The sample lists approximately 270,000 distinct CDR3 sequences, 9.9% occurring once. Specimen: PBMCs from the stem cell graft donor, collected from the stem cell graft. These receptors were collected from a human donor who donated a stem cell graft to a child with SCID. Both conserved end residues are part of each CDR3. A D gene is named only where the DNA matches it firmly. Not all rows give a size; the values are once, few, many and, for expanded clones, a class.

cdr3_aa: CASSQVLSGGQETQYF
cdr3_nt: TGTGCCAGCAGCCAAGTTCTTAGCGGGGGGCAAGAGACCCAGTACTTC
v_call: TRBV14
j_call: TRBJ2-5
d_call: TRBD2
clone_size: -

cdr3_aa: CASSLAQRGTDTQYF
cdr3_nt: TGCGCCAGCAGCTTGGCCCAGCGAGGCACAGATACGCAGTATTTT
v_call: TRBV5-1
j_call: TRBJ2-3
d_call: -
clone_size: few

cdr3_aa: CASSQGTSNQPQHF
cdr3_nt: TGTGCCAGCAGCCAAGGTACATCAAATCAGCCCCAGCATTTT
v_call: TRBV3-1
j_call: TRBJ1-5
d_call: -
clone_size: -

cdr3_aa: CASSPLSNEKLFF
cdr3_nt: TGCGCCAGCAGCCCACTCTCTAATGAAAAACTGTTTTTT
v_call: TRBV5-1
j_call: TRBJ1-4
d_call: -
clone_size: -

cdr3_aa: CASAEAGTDTQYF
cdr3_nt: TGTGCCAGCGCCGAGGCCGGGACAGATACGCAGTATTTT
v_call: TRBV25-1
j_call: TRBJ2-3
d_call: -
clone_size: few

cdr3_aa: CASSVGGTAKKETQYF
cdr3_nt: TGTGCCAGCAGCGTAGGAGGGACAGCCAAAAAAGAGACCCAGTACTTC
v_call: TRBV25-1
j_call: TRBJ2-5
d_call: -
clone_size: many

cdr3_aa: CASSFNGGTEAFF
cdr3_nt: TGTGCCAGCAGCTTTAATGGGGGCACTGAAGCTTTCTTT
v_call: TRBV12-3/TRBV12-4
j_call: TRBJ1-1
d_call: -
clone_size: few

cdr3_aa: CSAATLRDGYTF
cdr3_nt: TGCAGCGCTGCCACATTACGGGATGGCTACACCTTC
v_call: TRBV29-1
j_call: TRBJ1-2
d_call: -
clone_size: -

cdr3_aa: CAISEQDRGGAHTIYF
cdr3_nt: TGTGCCATCAGTGAACAAGACAGGGGTGGTGCACACACCATATATTTT
v_call: TRBV10-3
j_call: TRBJ1-3
d_call: TRBD1
clone_size: few

cdr3_aa: CASSGSVGGGPEAFF
cdr3_nt: TGTGCCAGCAGTGGTTCCGTCGGGGGAGGTCCTGAAGCTTTCTTT
v_call: TRBV2
j_call: TRBJ1-1
d_call: -
clone_size: few

cdr3_aa: CASSFAGNQPQHF
cdr3_nt: TGTGCCAGCAGTTTTGCTGGAAATCAGCCCCAGCATTTT
v_call: TRBV27
j_call: TRBJ1-5
d_call: -
clone_size: -

cdr3_aa: CATSDSDHNEQFF
cdr3_nt: TGTGCCACCAGTGACTCGGACCACAATGAGCAGTTCTTC
v_call: TRBV24-1
j_call: TRBJ2-1
d_call: -
clone_size: few

cdr3_aa: CASKGGLRLPQHF
cdr3_nt: TGTGCCAGCAAGGGGGGTCTCAGGTTGCCCCAGCATTTT
v_call: TRBV6-6
j_call: TRBJ1-5
d_call: -
clone_size: -

cdr3_aa: CSVGPGRNSYEQYF
cdr3_nt: TGCAGCGTGGGCCCGGGGCGGAACTCCTACGAGCAGTACTTC
v_call: TRBV29-1
j_call: TRBJ2-7
d_call: -
clone_size: few

cdr3_aa: CASSSTGERYEQYF
cdr3_nt: TGTGCCAGCAGTTCGACAGGGGAGAGGTACGAGCAGTACTTC
v_call: TRBV27
j_call: TRBJ2-7
d_call: TRBD1
clone_size: many

cdr3_aa: CASSPLGGQETQYF
cdr3_nt: TGTGCCAGCAGTCCGCTTGGGGGCCAAGAGACCCAGTACTTC
v_call: TRBV6-1
j_call: TRBJ2-5
d_call: -
clone_size: many

cdr3_aa: CASSFENTGELFF
cdr3_nt: TGCGCCAGCAGCTTCGAGAACACCGGGGAGCTGTTTTTT
v_call: TRBV5-1
j_call: TRBJ2-2
d_call: -
clone_size: few

cdr3_aa: CSHTESSEAFF
cdr3_nt: TGCAGCCATACGGAAAGTAGTGAAGCTTTCTTT
v_call: TRBV29-1
j_call: TRBJ1-1
d_call: -
clone_size: many

cdr3_aa: CAITRTSGGSTDTQYF
cdr3_nt: TGTGCCATCACTAGAACTAGCGGGGGGAGCACAGATACGCAGTATTTT
v_call: TRBV10-3
j_call: TRBJ2-3
d_call: TRBD2
clone_size: -

cdr3_aa: CSVRDRPDTQYF
cdr3_nt: TGCAGCGTTCGGGACAGGCCGGATACGCAGTATTTT
v_call: TRBV29-1
j_call: TRBJ2-3
d_call: TRBD1
clone_size: many

cdr3_aa: CSARVGPMAETQYF
cdr3_nt: TGCAGTGCTAGAGTAGGTCCCATGGCAGAGACCCAGTACTTC
v_call: TRBV20-1
j_call: TRBJ2-5
d_call: -
clone_size: -

cdr3_aa: CASSVDWSYEQYF
cdr3_nt: TGTGCCAGCAGCGTAGATTGGTCCTACGAGCAGTACTTC
v_call: TRBV9
j_call: TRBJ2-7
d_call: -
clone_size: many

cdr3_aa: CSAKDPNGYTF
cdr3_nt: TGCAGTGCAAAGGACCCTAATGGCTACACCTTC
v_call: TRBV20-1
j_call: TRBJ1-2
d_call: -
clone_size: -

cdr3_aa: CASTPPEILAGGPSTDTQYF
cdr3_nt: TGTGCCAGCACCCCTCCTGAAATCCTAGCGGGGGGCCCTAGCACAGATACGCAGTATTTT
v_call: TRBV12-3/TRBV12-4
j_call: TRBJ2-3
d_call: TRBD2
clone_size: -

cdr3_aa: CASSVGQGPTGELFF
cdr3_nt: TGTGCCAGCAGCGTAGGGCAGGGACCAACCGGGGAGCTGTTTTTT
v_call: TRBV9
j_call: TRBJ2-2
d_call: -
clone_size: few

cdr3_aa: CASSLGSETTDTQYF
cdr3_nt: TGTGCCAGCAGCTTAGGGTCAGAGACCACAGATACGCAGTATTTT
v_call: TRBV7-6
j_call: TRBJ2-3
d_call: -
clone_size: few

cdr3_aa: CASSYYDPGRRELFF
cdr3_nt: TGTGCCAGCAGTTACTATGACCCCGGGAGGCGTGAGCTGTTCTTC
v_call: TRBV6-2/TRBV6-3
j_call: TRBJ2-1
d_call: TRBD2
clone_size: -

cdr3_aa: CASSELGTSGVYEQFF
cdr3_nt: TGTGCCAGCAGTGAATTAGGGACTAGCGGGGTTTATGAGCAGTTCTTC
v_call: TRBV25-1
j_call: TRBJ2-1
d_call: TRBD2
clone_size: few

cdr3_aa: CASRRSGGAYEQYF
cdr3_nt: TGTGCCAGCAGAAGAAGCGGGGGGGCCTACGAGCAGTACTTC
v_call: TRBV12-3/TRBV12-4
j_call: TRBJ2-7
d_call: TRBD2
clone_size: few

cdr3_aa: CASSFIGSYNEQFF
cdr3_nt: TGTGCCAGCAGCTTTATAGGCTCCTACAATGAGCAGTTCTTC
v_call: TRBV5-5
j_call: TRBJ2-1
d_call: -
clone_size: few

cdr3_aa: CASSSLTGVANEQFF
cdr3_nt: TGCGCCAGCAGCTCATTGACAGGGGTGGCCAATGAGCAGTTCTTC
v_call: TRBV5-1
j_call: TRBJ2-1
d_call: TRBD1
clone_size: many

cdr3_aa: CASSHSGQETDTQYF
cdr3_nt: TGTGCCAGCAGCCACTCGGGACAGGAGACAGATACGCAGTATTTT
v_call: TRBV4-2
j_call: TRBJ2-3
d_call: TRBD1
clone_size: few

cdr3_aa: CASSLADGNEQFF
cdr3_nt: TGCGCCAGCTCACTGGCGGATGGGAACGAGCAGTTCTTC
v_call: TRBV4-1
j_call: TRBJ2-1
d_call: -
clone_size: many

cdr3_aa: CSARDRGAYEQYF
cdr3_nt: TGCAGTGCTAGAGATCGGGGAGCCTACGAGCAGTACTTC
v_call: TRBV20-1
j_call: TRBJ2-7
d_call: -
clone_size: -

cdr3_aa: CASSGGGVDTDTQYF
cdr3_nt: TGTGCCAGCAGTGGTGGGGGGGTTGACACAGATACGCAGTATTTT
v_call: TRBV6-1
j_call: TRBJ2-3
d_call: TRBD2
clone_size: -

cdr3_aa: CASSLNRLNTEAFF
cdr3_nt: TGTGCCAGCAGTCTAAACCGGCTGAACACTGAAGCTTTCTTT
v_call: TRBV3-1
j_call: TRBJ1-1
d_call: -
clone_size: many

cdr3_aa: CSVLGGGVPDTQYF
cdr3_nt: TGCAGCGTTCTTGGGGGGGGGGTCCCAGATACGCAGTATTTT
v_call: TRBV29-1
j_call: TRBJ2-3
d_call: TRBD2
clone_size: few

cdr3_aa: CSVSDREKADTQYF
cdr3_nt: TGCAGCGTTTCGGACAGGGAGAAAGCAGATACGCAGTATTTT
v_call: TRBV29-1
j_call: TRBJ2-3
d_call: TRBD1
clone_size: many

cdr3_aa: CSVVDEKLFF
cdr3_nt: TGCAGCGTTGTCGATGAAAAACTGTTTTTT
v_call: TRBV29-1
j_call: TRBJ1-4
d_call: -
clone_size: many

cdr3_aa: CASSVIGTPNYGYTF
cdr3_nt: TGTGCCAGCAGCGTAATCGGGACACCTAACTATGGCTACACCTTC
v_call: TRBV9
j_call: TRBJ1-2
d_call: -
clone_size: many

cdr3_aa: CASSSAGPGAYNEQLF
cdr3_nt: TGTGCCAGCAGTTCCGCGGGTCCGGGGGCCTACAATGAGCAGTTATTC
v_call: TRBV12-3/TRBV12-4
j_call: TRBJ2-1
d_call: -
clone_size: -

cdr3_aa: CASSWSAGVADTQYF
cdr3_nt: TGCGCCAGCAGCTGGAGTGCGGGGGTGGCAGATACGCAGTATTTT
v_call: TRBV5-1
j_call: TRBJ2-3
d_call: TRBD2
clone_size: -

cdr3_aa: CASSSGRIQETQYF
cdr3_nt: TGTGCCAGCAGCTCGGGACGGATCCAAGAGACCCAGTACTTC
v_call: TRBV12-3/TRBV12-4
j_call: TRBJ2-5
d_call: -
clone_size: many

cdr3_aa: CATSRDHGHATTDTQYF
cdr3_nt: TGTGCCACCAGCAGAGATCACGGCCATGCCACCACAGATACGCAGTATTTT
v_call: TRBV15
j_call: TRBJ2-3
d_call: -
clone_size: few

cdr3_aa: CASSYMSTDTQYF
cdr3_nt: TGCGCCAGCAGCTATATGAGCACAGATACGCAGTATTTT
v_call: TRBV4-1
j_call: TRBJ2-3
d_call: -
clone_size: few

cdr3_aa: CAISEWGSDYGYTF
cdr3_nt: TGTGCCATCAGTGAGTGGGGATCTGACTATGGCTACACCTTC
v_call: TRBV10-3
j_call: TRBJ1-2
d_call: -
clone_size: few

cdr3_aa: CSAREIAGRSYEQYF
cdr3_nt: TGCAGTGCTAGAGAGATAGCGGGGCGATCCTACGAGCAGTACTTC
v_call: TRBV20-1
j_call: TRBJ2-7
d_call: TRBD2
clone_size: few

cdr3_aa: CASSRDRGTGELFF
cdr3_nt: TGCGCCAGCAGCCGGGACAGGGGCACCGGGGAGCTGTTTTTT
v_call: TRBV5-1
j_call: TRBJ2-2
d_call: TRBD1
clone_size: few

cdr3_aa: CASGQGGPEEQFF
cdr3_nt: TGTGCCAGCGGCCAGGGAGGCCCAGAGGAGCAGTTCTTC
v_call: TRBV12-3/TRBV12-4
j_call: TRBJ2-1
d_call: -
clone_size: few

cdr3_aa: CASSSVRATGETQYF
cdr3_nt: TGTGCCAGCAGCTCCGTTCGAGCGACTGGGGAGACCCAGTACTTC
v_call: TRBV7-2
j_call: TRBJ2-5
d_call: -
clone_size: many

cdr3_aa: CASQGFYEQYF
cdr3_nt: TGTGCCAGCCAGGGCTTCTACGAGCAGTACTTC
v_call: TRBV28
j_call: TRBJ2-7
d_call: -
clone_size: -

cdr3_aa: CASSLSGLNHQQFF
cdr3_nt: TGTGCCAGCAGTTTATCGGGCCTCAACCATCAGCAGTTCTTC
v_call: TRBV27
j_call: TRBJ2-1
d_call: -
clone_size: many

cdr3_aa: CATSGSTAEAFF
cdr3_nt: TGTGCCACCAGCGGCTCAACAGCCGAAGCTTTCTTT
v_call: TRBV15
j_call: TRBJ1-1
d_call: -
clone_size: few

cdr3_aa: CASSEVRANTEAFF
cdr3_nt: TGTGCAAGCAGTGAAGTCAGGGCGAACACTGAAGCTTTCTTT
v_call: TRBV2
j_call: TRBJ1-1
d_call: -
clone_size: -

cdr3_aa: CASSLNRIYNEQFF
cdr3_nt: TGTGCCAGCAGCTTAAACAGAATCTACAATGAGCAGTTCTTC
v_call: TRBV11-1
j_call: TRBJ2-1
d_call: -
clone_size: few

cdr3_aa: CASSLGTWTGGKSQHF
cdr3_nt: TGTGCCAGCAGTTTAGGGACCTGGACAGGGGGGAAGTCCCAGCATTTT
v_call: TRBV12-3/TRBV12-4
j_call: TRBJ1-5
d_call: TRBD1
clone_size: -

cdr3_aa: CASSYSTGPNGNTIYF
cdr3_nt: TGTGCCAGCAGTTACTCGACAGGGCCGAATGGAAACACCATATATTTT
v_call: TRBV6-5
j_call: TRBJ1-3
d_call: TRBD1
clone_size: few

cdr3_aa: CASSVLGAQDEQYF
cdr3_nt: TGTGCCAGCAGCGTATTAGGGGCGCAGGACGAGCAGTACTTC
v_call: TRBV9
j_call: TRBJ2-7
d_call: -
clone_size: many

cdr3_aa: CATVADRDRRTNTGELFF
cdr3_nt: TGTGCCACCGTCGCGGATCGGGACAGGAGAACGAACACCGGGGAGCTGTTTTTT
v_call: TRBV10-3
j_call: TRBJ2-2
d_call: TRBD1
clone_size: -

cdr3_aa: CSASLGTGSLEQYF
cdr3_nt: TGCAGTGCTAGCCTCGGGACAGGGAGTCTCGAGCAGTACTTC
v_call: TRBV20-1
j_call: TRBJ2-7
d_call: TRBD1
clone_size: few